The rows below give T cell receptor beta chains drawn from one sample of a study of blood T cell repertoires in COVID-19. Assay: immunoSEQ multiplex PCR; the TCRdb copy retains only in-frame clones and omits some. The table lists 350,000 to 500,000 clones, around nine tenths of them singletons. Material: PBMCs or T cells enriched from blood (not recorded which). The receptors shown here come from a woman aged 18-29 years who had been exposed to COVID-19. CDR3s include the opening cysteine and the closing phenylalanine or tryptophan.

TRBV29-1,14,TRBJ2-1,CSVELAGAYNEQFF
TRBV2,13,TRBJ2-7,CASSYRVSYEQYF
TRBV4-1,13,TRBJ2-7,CASSPAGGDEQYF
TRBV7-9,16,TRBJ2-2,CASSWWRGENTGELFF
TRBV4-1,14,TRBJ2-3,CASSQELAGVMQYF
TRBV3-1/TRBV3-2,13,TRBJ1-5,CASSQRGGQPQHF
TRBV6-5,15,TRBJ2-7,CASSYYSQGSYEQYF
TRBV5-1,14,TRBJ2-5,CASSFGTSKETQYF
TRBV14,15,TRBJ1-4,CASTYPGSTNEKLFF
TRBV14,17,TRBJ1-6,CASSQGWGQGYISPLHF
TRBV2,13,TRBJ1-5,CASTRGFNQPQHF
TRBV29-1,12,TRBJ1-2,CSVTDSNYGYTF
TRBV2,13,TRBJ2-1,CASSSDRGAEQFF
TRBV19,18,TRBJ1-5,CASPVRQGADRDYQPQHF
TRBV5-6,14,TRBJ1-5,CASSLGSANQPQHF
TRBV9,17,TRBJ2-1,CASSVEHNQISYNEQFF
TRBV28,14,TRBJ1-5,CASSFSTGGLAQHF
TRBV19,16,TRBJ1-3,CASRGTGTVSGNTIYF
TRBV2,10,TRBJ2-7,CAVRGGGQYF
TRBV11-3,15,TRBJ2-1,CASSPSGSKDNEQFF
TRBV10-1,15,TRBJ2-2,CASSEDTGGSGELFF
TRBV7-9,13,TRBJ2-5,CASSSSSGETQYF